The T cell receptor beta chain under discussion was sequenced for a study of T cell clonality in common variable immunodeficiency. Study conclusions and caveats: Fewer deletions and N-nucleotide insertions were reportedly seen in common variable immunodeficiency TCR beta sequences. Authors noted CVID clonality's cause needs subpopulation repertoire sequencing.

Only a few counts were recorded for this clone. Antigen specificity is unknown. The read is 3 residues too short to cover the CDR3 end, so that end is filled in from the germline J gene. Aged roughly 8 to 70 years, CVID subjects averaged around 43 years old. V lost 4 bases, J lost 7 bases, and 10 bases stayed unmatched. Germline lookup yields CDR1 SGHDT and CDR2 YYEEEE. This CDR3 region has 15 residues. Using immunoSEQ multiplex PCR, the repertoire was profiled, and TCRdb retains in-frame clones only, with some absent. The specimen has around 40,000 clones, none found just once. The receptor's source is a human donor with common variable immunodeficiency. Sample: peripheral blood mononuclear cells. This chain uses TRBV5-6 with TRBJ2-1, with 8 bases that match TRBD1. The part of the CDR3 DNA that was read is TGTGCCAGCAGCGGTAGACAGGGGCTAGGAAATGAG. It codes for CASSGRQGLGNE. The complete CDR3 reads CASSGRQGLGNEQFF.